The TCR beta chain under discussion was sequenced for a study of shared clonotypes between healthy human individuals. On the study more broadly: Donors consisted of two women and three men between 18 and 49. Study-wide results and limits: What rarefaction showed was incomplete sorted-subset sequencing despite large depth.

Germline CDR1 is MNHNS and CDR2 is SASEGT. The CDR3 length is 11 residues. All donors qualified as healthy HIV-negative adults and had experienced no recent acute infections or vaccinations. Regarding this clone: Its antigen is still unknown. The germline gene is not matched at one end of the junction; a read error may be the cause.

Produced via immunoSEQ multiplex PCR; TCRdb's table is partial and in-frame only. The sample records 850,000 to 1,100,000 clones, 60% to 80% being singletons. The rearrangement joins TRBV6-1 to TRBJ2-7; D may match TRBD1 or TRBD2 (6 bases each). The origin of this receptor is a man aged 18 to 29 in good health. Some clones in this sample may be carry-over from other donors' samples. Sequencing was performed on memory CD4+ T cells from PBMCs. Specified subset: CD45RA-negative fraction. CDR3 residues: CASGINVRGVF. The CDR3 DNA reads as TGTGCCAGCGGTATCAACGTTAGGGGGGTCTTC.